Listed below are T cell receptor beta chains from one sample, sequenced in a study of blood T cell repertoires in COVID-19. TCRdb's table, derived via immunoSEQ multiplex PCR, lists solely in-frame clones and lacks some. The sample includes about 170,000 clones, around four fifths seen only once; the top ten take approximately 21%. Source material: peripheral blood. All receptors come from a woman aged 80 or over with acute or convalescent COVID-19. The CDR3 runs from the conserved cysteine through the conserved F or W. D genes are given only for firm matches. Only part of the rows carry a size: once, few, many, or a class if the clone is expanded.

V: TRBV5-1; J: TRBJ2-1; size: once; D: TRBD1; DNA: TGCGCCAGCAGCTTATTGACAGGGCTAACAATCAATGAGCAGTTCTTC; CDR3: CASSLLTGLTINEQFF
V: TRBV5-4; J: TRBJ2-7; size: .; D: TRBD1; DNA: TGTGCCAGCAGCTTCTCCAGGGGGTACGAGCAGTACTTC; CDR3: CASSFSRGYEQYF
V: TRBV6-5; J: TRBJ1-6; size: .; D: TRBD1; DNA: TGTGCCAGCAGTTACCTACAGGGGGCGATGGATTCACCCCTCCACTTT; CDR3: CASSYLQGAMDSPLHF
V: TRBV10-3; J: TRBJ2-1; size: .; D: TRBD2; DNA: TGTGCCATCAGTGAGTCTTCAGCGGGAGGGCCGGGATACAATGAGCAGTTCTTC; CDR3: CAISESSAGGPGYNEQFF
V: TRBV6-5; J: TRBJ1-2; size: .; D: .; DNA: TGTGCCAGCAGTTTCGGGGGGCCGAATGGCTACACCTTC; CDR3: CASSFGGPNGYTF
V: TRBV19; J: TRBJ2-1; size: .; D: TRBD2; DNA: TGTGCCTCGGGGAGGAGCGGGAGTTTGAATGAGCAGTTCTTC; CDR3: CASGRSGSLNEQFF
V: TRBV10-2; J: TRBJ1-3; size: .; D: .; DNA: TGCGCCAGCAGTGATGAGGGATCTGGAAACACCATATATTTT; CDR3: CASSDEGSGNTIYF
V: TRBV5-4; J: TRBJ2-3; size: .; D: TRBD2; DNA: TGTGCCACTCAACAAGGGAGGGCAGATACGCAGTATTTT; CDR3: CATQQGRADTQYF
V: TRBV10-3; J: TRBJ2-1; size: once; D: .; DNA: TGTGCCATCAGATTGGACAATTACAATGAGCAGTTCTTC; CDR3: CAIRLDNYNEQFF
V: TRBV5-1; J: TRBJ2-5; size: .; D: TRBD2; DNA: TGCGCCAGCAGCCCTACAGCGGGGAACCAAGAGACCCAGTACTTC; CDR3: CASSPTAGNQETQYF
V: TRBV18; J: TRBJ1-1; size: .; D: TRBD1; DNA: TGTGCCAGCTCACCTGACAGGGGGCGCAGGAACACTGAAGCTTTCTTT; CDR3: CASSPDRGRRNTEAFF
V: TRBV4-2; J: TRBJ2-2; size: .; D: TRBD2; DNA: TGTGCCAGCAGCCTTGGGACTAGCGGGAGCGGGACCGGGGAGCTGTTTTTT; CDR3: CASSLGTSGSGTGELFF
V: TRBV3-1/TRBV3-2; J: TRBJ2-7; size: .; D: .; DNA: TGTGCCAGCAGCCAAGGGAACAGGGCCGTCTACGAGCAGTACTTC; CDR3: CASSQGNRAVYEQYF
V: TRBV5-1; J: TRBJ1-3; size: .; D: TRBD1; DNA: TGCGCCAGCAGCGGACAGGCCGCGGACACCATATATTTT; CDR3: CASSGQAADTIYF
V: TRBV9; J: TRBJ2-4; size: .; D: TRBD1; DNA: TGTGCCAGCAGCGTAGGGGACAGGGGATTTAACATTCAGTACTTC; CDR3: CASSVGDRGFNIQYF
V: TRBV6-2/TRBV6-3; J: TRBJ2-1; size: once; D: .; DNA: TGTGCCAGCAGTTACCAACAGCGGAGTTACAATGAGCAGTTCTTC; CDR3: CASSYQQRSYNEQFF
V: TRBV5-4; J: TRBJ2-7; size: .; D: TRBD1; DNA: TGTGCCAGCAGCCGACAGGGGGCCTACGAGCAGTACTTC; CDR3: CASSRQGAYEQYF
V: TRBV19; J: TRBJ2-1; size: .; D: .; DNA: TGTGCCAGTAGTATGGGAGCCCACAATGAGCAGTTCTTC; CDR3: CASSMGAHNEQFF
V: TRBV5-8; J: TRBJ2-5; size: .; D: TRBD2; DNA: TGTGCCAGCAGCTATGGACTAGCGGGAGTCGTCGTCGAGACCCAGTACTTC; CDR3: CASSYGLAGVVVETQYF
V: TRBV5-1; J: TRBJ2-7; size: .; D: TRBD2; DNA: TGCGCCAGCAGCTTGGAGGGACTAGTCGCCGCGGAGCAGTACTTC; CDR3: CASSLEGLVAAEQYF
V: TRBV6-5; J: TRBJ1-6; size: .; D: TRBD1; DNA: TGTGCCAGCAGTTACCTAGACAGGGGAGGTTCACCCCTCCACTTT; CDR3: CASSYLDRGGSPLHF
V: TRBV27; J: TRBJ2-2; size: .; D: .; DNA: TGTGCCAGCAGTTTATCGAAGGGGACGAACACCGGGGAGCTGTTTTTT; CDR3: CASSLSKGTNTGELFF
V: TRBV30; J: TRBJ2-7; size: .; D: TRBD1; DNA: TGTGCCTGGAGTGTAATCACAGGGACAGGGGGTATCTACGAGCAGTACTTC; CDR3: CAWSVITGTGGIYEQYF
V: TRBV3-1/TRBV3-2; J: TRBJ2-1; size: .; D: TRBD2; DNA: TGTGCCAGCAGCCTCCTCTTGGCGGGAGGGGGGGATGAGCAGTTCTTC; CDR3: CASSLLLAGGGDEQFF
V: TRBV3-1/TRBV3-2; J: TRBJ1-1; size: .; D: .; DNA: TGTGCCAGCAGCTTAGGGGGACGAGCTTTCTTT; CDR3: CASSLGGRAFF
V: TRBV28; J: TRBJ1-2; size: .; D: TRBD1; DNA: TGTGCCAGCAGGACAGGGGGCTATGGCTACACCTTC; CDR3: CASRTGGYGYTF
V: TRBV6-2/TRBV6-3; J: TRBJ2-2; size: .; D: TRBD2; DNA: TGTGCCAGCAGTTACTCCCCTACTAGCGGGAGAACCGGGGAGCTGTTTTTT; CDR3: CASSYSPTSGRTGELFF
V: TRBV19; J: TRBJ2-2; size: .; D: TRBD1; DNA: TGTGCCAGTAGTAGGGGGACAGACACCGGGGAGCTGTTTTTT; CDR3: CASSRGTDTGELFF
V: TRBV5-1; J: TRBJ2-2; size: .; D: TRBD2; DNA: TGCGCCAGCAGCTTGGCCCTAGCGGTGCAGGCCGGGGAGCTGTTTTTT; CDR3: CASSLALAVQAGELFF
V: TRBV3-1/TRBV3-2; J: TRBJ2-7; size: .; D: .; DNA: TGTGCCAGCAGCCAAGATACATGCTCAACCTCCTCCTCCTACGAGCAGTACTTC; CDR3: CASSQDTCSTSSSYEQYF
V: TRBV15; J: TRBJ2-2; size: .; D: TRBD2; DNA: TGTGCCACCGGGCCACTAGCGGCGAACACCGGGGAGCTGTTTTTT; CDR3: CATGPLAANTGELFF
V: TRBV6-5; J: TRBJ1-5; size: .; D: TRBD1; DNA: TGTGCCAGCAGCCCCCGAGACAGGGCCTCCCAGCATTTT; CDR3: CASSPRDRASQHF
V: TRBV7-8; J: TRBJ2-2; size: .; D: TRBD2; DNA: TGTGCCAGCAGGCGGTCCGGACTAGCGGGAAAAACCGGGGAGCTGTTTTTT; CDR3: CASRRSGLAGKTGELFF
V: TRBV6-5; J: TRBJ2-2; size: .; D: .; DNA: TGTGCCAGCAGTCGGAGGAGACCGAACACCGGGGAGCTGTTTTTT; CDR3: CASSRRRPNTGELFF
V: TRBV5-1; J: TRBJ2-3; size: .; D: .; DNA: TGCGCCAGCAGCTTATCAGGGGACCAACATACGCAGTATTTT; CDR3: CASSLSGDQHTQYF